The 27 T cell receptor beta chains below all came from one sample that was sequenced in a study of T-cell reconstitution after alpha-beta-depleted transplantation in children. Using unique molecular identifiers, the investigators prepared the TCRbeta library. TCRdb re-called the PCR reads through MiXCR, storing one row per CDR3 protein. The table has about 120,000 distinct CDR3 sequences, roughly 23% seen once; the top ten hold about 10%. Sequencing was performed on PBMCs, mostly from graft donor cells, taken 180 days after TCRalphabeta/CD19-depleted stem cell transplant. The origin of the receptors is a male patient under 10 years old who had a stem cell transplant for chronic granulomatous disease, so the T cells may come from the graft donor.

The J gene is TRBJ2-7, the V gene TRBV28; D remains ambiguous. Germline V gives CDR1 MDHEN, CDR2 SYDVKM. This CDR3 spans 13 amino acids. The ends were cut back, 6 bases at V and 3 bases at J, with 12 bases in the middle. The DNA of the CDR3 is TGTGCCAGCAGCTCTAGAGTGGACTACGAGCAGTACTTC. Translation gives CASSSRVDYEQYF.

This clonotype was observed many times. V and J are TRBV20-1 and TRBJ2-7, with D possibly being TRBD1 or TRBD2 (6 bases each). V was clipped by 5 bases and J by 2 bases, with 13 bases between them. Germline V gives CDR1 DFQATT, CDR2 SNEGSKA (reference sequence). CDR3 length: 13 amino acids. CDR3 nucleotide sequence: TGCAGTGCTGAGGGGGGCTCGGCCTACGAGCAGTACTTC. The encoded protein is CSAEGGSAYEQYF.

The chain is built from TRBV20-1 and TRBJ1-5; the D is unclear. Trimming pared 0 bases from V and 6 bases from J, leaving 9 bases between. The CDR3 has 13 residues. Germline CDR1 is DFQATT and CDR2 is SNEGSKA (reference sequence). This CDR3 is CSARDLAGQPQHF. For the CDR3, the DNA is TGCAGTGCTAGAGATCTTGCGGGTCAGCCCCAGCATTTT.

The V gene is TRBV5-5, the J gene TRBJ2-7, with TRBD1 as a possible D gene (6 bases). This CDR3 is 16 amino acids long. Trimming took off 1 base at V and 4 bases at J, with 18 bases between the two ends. The germline V gene has CDR1 SGHKS and CDR2 YYEKEE (reference sequence). The CDR3 DNA sequence: TGTGCCAGCAGCTTGACTTCCGGGACACCACGATACGAGCAGTACTTC. It specifies CASSLTSGTPRYEQYF.

DNA of the CDR3: TGCAGCGTTGTTGGACAGGGTCTCACAGATACGCAGTATTTT. Translating gives CSVVGQGLTDTQYF. The chain recombines TRBV29-1 with TRBJ2-3; 8 bases line up with TRBD1. The V and J ends lost 4 bases and 2 bases, in that order; junction bases with no gene match: 5. CDR1 and CDR2 (germline): SQVTM, ANQGSEA. CDR3 length equals 14 residues.

V usage is TRBV5-6 and J usage is TRBJ2-2, with D tentatively TRBD1 (6 bases). Germline lookup yields CDR1 SGHDT and CDR2 YYEEEE. V was clipped by 4 bases and J by 7 bases, with 11 bases between them. The CDR3 length is 13 residues. CDR3 in DNA: TGTGCCAGCAGCAGGACAGATGGCGGGGAGCTGTTTTTT. It encodes CASSRTDGGELFF.

This clonotype was counted at least ten times. The chain has TRBV29-1 and TRBJ2-1, with unresolved D. CDR1 SQVTM and CDR2 ANQGSEA come from the germline V gene. V was clipped by 6 bases and J by 9 bases, with 12 bases between them. The CDR3 consists of 11 residues. The CDR3 sequence: CSVTRSSEQFF. In nucleotides, the CDR3 is TGCAGCGTCACGAGGAGCAGTGAGCAGTTCTTC.

This clonotype was counted only a few times. The chain links TRBV5-5 to TRBJ1-1; possibly TRBD1 for D (6 bases). The V end was cut by 1 base, the J end by 0 bases, with 10 bases between. Germline V gives CDR1 SGHKS, CDR2 YYEKEE (reference sequence). CDR3 length: 15 residues. The CDR3 coding sequence is TGTGCCAGCAGCTTGTTTCAGGGGATGAACACTGAAGCTTTCTTT. It codes for CASSLFQGMNTEAFF.

The table lists this clonotype with a count of one. The V and J genes are TRBV10-3 and TRBJ1-5, with TRBD1 identical over 8 bases. Germline V lookup: CDR1 ENHRY, CDR2 SYGVKD. The CDR3 length is 16 residues. V lost 0 bases, J lost 7 bases, and 8 bases stayed unmatched. The CDR3 is CAISESRAGGGQPQHF. The CDR3 nucleotides read TGTGCCATCAGTGAGTCGAGGGCAGGGGGCGGGCAGCCCCAGCATTTT.

This clonotype has at least ten counts. The J gene is TRBJ1-2, the V gene TRBV9, with 7 bases aligning to TRBD1. V was clipped by 0 bases and J by 0 bases; unmatched bases: 2. CDR3 length: 15 amino acids. The germline CDR1 and CDR2 sequences are SGDLS and YYNGEE. CDR3 in DNA: TGTGCCAGCAGCGTAGGGACAGGATCTAACTATGGCTACACCTTC. It codes for CASSVGTGSNYGYTF.

The rearrangement joins TRBV5-5 to TRBJ1-5; no firm D call. Trimming removed 0 bases at V and 7 bases at J, with 11 bases between. Germline V gives CDR1 SGHKS, CDR2 YYEKEE (reference sequence). The CDR3 extends over 14 amino acids. The CDR3, as DNA: TGTGCCAGCAGCTTGGCGTCCTACTCCCAGCCCCAGCATTTT. Translating gives CASSLASYSQPQHF.

The V call is TRBV6-2 or TRBV6-3, the J call TRBJ2-7; D is undetermined. CDR3 size: 12 residues. Between the trimmed V and J ends, which lost 6 bases and 7 bases, there was a span of 13 bases. The germline V gene has CDR1 MNHEY and CDR2 SVGEGT. This CDR3 is CASSPVLGEQYF. DNA for the CDR3: TGTGCCAGCAGCCCGGTCCTGGGGGAGCAGTACTTC.

V is TRBV30 and J is TRBJ1-4; D might be TRBD1 (6 bases). V was pared by 4 bases and J by 7 bases, with 13 bases between. Germline CDR1 GTSNPN, CDR2 SVGIG (reference sequence). The CDR3 is made up of 13 amino acids. The CDR3 nucleotides are TGTGCCTGGACGAACAGGGTTCGTGAAAAACTGTTTTTT. Its translation is CAWTNRVREKLFF.

This clonotype appeared a few times. The V call is TRBV12-3 or TRBV12-4, the J call TRBJ1-5; no definite D call. This CDR3 has 12 residues. V dropped 4 bases and J dropped 9 bases, with 10 bases sitting between them. Written as DNA, the CDR3 is TGTGCCAGCAGTTCTGACCGATCGCCCCAGCATTTT. Protein sequence: CASSSDRSPQHF.

The chain combines TRBV6-5 with TRBJ1-2, with TRBD1 as a possible D gene (5 bases). Trimming took 3 bases from V and 5 from J, leaving 13 bases between them. This CDR3 region has 14 residues. CDR1 is MNHEY, CDR2 SVGAGI, per germline. The CDR3 DNA follows: TGTGCCAGCAGTTATGCCAGGGCGGGTTATGGCTACACCTTC. As protein: CASSYARAGYGYTF.

This clonotype appeared many times. The chain carries TRBV7-2 and TRBJ2-5, with D tentatively TRBD1 or TRBD2 (5 bases each). V lost 5 bases, J lost 2 bases, and 18 bases lay in between. The length of the CDR3 is 16 residues. The V gene's germline CDR1 is SGHTA and CDR2 FQGNSA. CDR3 coding DNA: TGTGCCAGCAGCCTGTGGGGGACGGTGGCACAAGAGACCCAGTACTTC. This codes for CASSLWGTVAQETQYF. Complete variable domain (other parts from reference TRBV7-2 and TRBJ2-5): GAGVSQSPSNKVTEKGKDVELRCDPISGHTALYWYRQSLGQGLEFLIYFQGNSAPDKSGLPSDRFSAERTGGSVSTLTIQRTQQEDSAVYLCASSLWGTVAQETQYFGPGTRLLVL.

Written as DNA, the CDR3 is TGCAGTGCTACCTCCGGACAGTCCGGAAATTCACCCCTCCACTTT. It translates to CSATSGQSGNSPLHF. The gene calls are TRBV20-1 and TRBJ1-6; possibly TRBD1 for D (6 bases). This CDR3 is built from 15 residues. With 4 bases removed from V and 7 bases from J, the gap between germline ends came to 17 bases. Germline loops: CDR1 DFQATT, CDR2 SNEGSKA (reference sequence).

This clonotype was seen repeatedly, ten times or more. This chain connects TRBV20-1 to TRBJ1-1; D gene uncertain. The CDR3 totals 13 residues. V dropped 0 bases and J dropped 0 bases, with 5 bases sitting between them. Germline CDR1 and CDR2: DFQATT and SNEGSKA (reference sequence). The CDR3: CSARDAMNTEAFF. CDR3 nucleotides: TGCAGTGCTAGAGATGCGATGAACACTGAAGCTTTCTTT.

This clonotype was seen a few times. The rearrangement joins TRBV10-2 to TRBJ2-3; D not certain. The germline V gene encodes CDR1 WSHSY and CDR2 SAAADI. Trimming stripped 0 bases from V and 4 bases from J, with 8 bases between. This CDR3 has 14 residues. This CDR3 is CASSESGRPDTQYF. In DNA form, the CDR3 reads TGCGCCAGCAGTGAGTCCGGTAGACCAGATACGCAGTATTTT.

J is TRBJ2-2 and V is TRBV5-5; TRBD2 matches at 10 bases. Germline CDR1 SGHKS, CDR2 YYEKEE (reference sequence). The CDR3 extends over 16 amino acids. Trimming cost V 4 bases and J 1 base; bases outside gene matches: 4. As DNA, the CDR3 is TGTGCCAGCAGCAGGACTAGCGGAATGAACACCGGGGAGCTGTTTTTT. It specifies CASSRTSGMNTGELFF.

The gene calls are TRBV15 and TRBJ2-2; TRBD2 aligns across 11 bases. Trimming took 0 bases from V and 6 from J; bases not matched to a gene: 3. There are 16 residues in the CDR3. The germline gives CDR1 LNHNV, CDR2 YYDKDF (reference sequence). The CDR3 protein is CATSRELAGAPGELFF. CDR3 DNA: TGTGCCACCAGCAGAGAACTAGCGGGGGCTCCCGGGGAGCTGTTTTTT. Looking up the rest from reference TRBV15 and TRBJ2-2 gives the full variable domain: DAMVIQNPRYQVTQFGKPVTLSCSQTLNHNVMYWYQQKSSQAPKLLFHYYDKDFNNEADTPDNFQSRRPNTSFCFLDIRSPGLGDTAMYLCATSRELAGAPGELFFGEGSRLTVL.

A remark on this clonotype: A much bigger clone sits one base away, suggesting this may be a read error. This rearrangement joins TRBV20-1 to TRBJ1-2; D uncertain. Germline CDR1 DFQATT, CDR2 SNEGSKA (reference sequence). Trimming took 5 bases from V and 2 from J, leaving 12 bases between them. This CDR3 is 13 amino acids long. The CDR3 DNA is TGCAGTGCTCCCCGGGCAGAAAACTATGGCTACACCTTC. Its protein is CSAPRAENYGYTF.

The gene calls are TRBV5-1 and TRBJ2-7; D is perhaps TRBD1 (6 bases). V gave up 0 bases and J gave up 2 bases, with 9 bases separating them. Germline V lookup: CDR1 SGHRS, CDR2 YFSETQ. The CDR3 runs 14 residues. The CDR3 DNA sequence: TGCGCCAGCAGCTTGGAGCCAGGGGCCTACGAGCAGTACTTC. Protein product: CASSLEPGAYEQYF. Using reference TRBV5-1 and TRBJ2-7 for the parts outside the CDR3, the full variable domain is KAGVTQTPRYLIKTRGQQVTLSCSPISGHRSVSWYQQTPGQGLQFLFEYFSETQRNKGNFPGRFSGRQFSNSRSEMNVSTLELGDSALYLCASSLEPGAYEQYFGPGTRLTVT.

This clonotype was observed many times. No DNA is shown, since the ends of the CDR3 on it are uncertain; the CDR3 is the one TCRdb lists. V is TRBV7-8 and J is TRBJ1-1; TRBD1, the table's D call, was not compared with the DNA. Counting both end residues, the CDR3 totals 17 amino acids. Germline V CDR1 and CDR2: SGHVS, FQNEAQ. CDR3: CASSSRDRGSGQAEAFF.

This clonotype turned up a few times. This CDR3 is CAISDTGYGYTF. CDR3 sequence (DNA): TGTGCCATCAGTGATACGGGATATGGCTACACCTTC. The V gene is TRBV10-3, the J gene TRBJ1-2, with unresolved D. The CDR3 is made up of 12 amino acids. Germline lookup yields CDR1 ENHRY and CDR2 SYGVKD. Trimming shortened V by 3 bases and J by 5 bases, and 7 bases separated the two germline ends.

This clonotype occurred a few times. The J gene is TRBJ2-3, the V gene TRBV7-3; 11 bases are shared with TRBD2. V lost 5 bases and J lost 4; bases outside the gene matches: 5. This CDR3 spans 15 amino acids. CDR1 and CDR2 from the germline V gene are SGHTA and FQGTGA. The CDR3 sequence is CASSPTSGGPDTQYF. CDR3 sequence (DNA): TGTGCCAGCAGCCCAACTAGCGGGGGTCCAGATACGCAGTATTTT.

V usage is TRBV20-1 and J usage is TRBJ2-1; the D is unclear. The CDR3 length is 13 residues. Trimming removed 3 bases at V and 2 bases at J, with 8 bases between. Germline lookup yields CDR1 DFQATT and CDR2 SNEGSKA (reference sequence). The CDR3 DNA is TGCAGTGCTAGGGGGTTGACCTACAATGAGCAGTTCTTC. Its protein is CSARGLTYNEQFF.